These 4 T cell receptor beta chains originate from one sample sequenced in a study of blood T cell repertoires in COVID-19. Clones were read by immunoSEQ multiplex PCR, and TCRdb kept only the in-frame ones, dropping some. The table lists 100,000 or so clones, about 85% of them singletons. Material: peripheral blood. These receptor sequences come from a woman in her 70s with active or convalescent COVID-19.

The chain has TRBV19 and TRBJ2-5; D perhaps matches TRBD1 (7 bases). The CDR3 is 14 residues long. The V end was cut by 9 bases, the J end by 4 bases, with 18 bases between. Germline CDR1 and CDR2: LNHDA and SQIVND (reference sequence). The CDR3 sequence: CASSKGARGETQYF. For the CDR3, the DNA is TGTGCCAGCTCAAAGGGGGCGCGGGGAGAGACCCAGTACTTC. The whole variable domain, filled in from reference TRBV19 and TRBJ2-5, reads DGGITQSPKYLFRKEGQNVTLSCEQNLNHDAMYWYRQDPGQGLRLIYYSQIVNDFQKGDIAEGYSVSREKKESFPLTVTSAQKNPTAFYLCASSKGARGETQYFGPGTRLLVL.

The chain recombines TRBV5-1 with TRBJ1-1; D is possibly TRBD1 (6 bases). Trimming pared 0 bases from V and 4 bases from J, leaving 10 bases between. CDR3 length: 14 amino acids. CDR1 and CDR2 (germline): SGHRS, YFSETQ. The CDR3 DNA reads TGCGCCAGCAGCTTGGATAGGGGGGGCACTGAAGCTTTCTTT. Translating gives CASSLDRGGTEAFF.

V gene TRBV1 combines with J gene TRBJ2-1; TRBD2, as called in the table, went unchecked against the DNA. TRBV1 is reported as a pseudogene. The CDR3 is 15 amino acids. CDR3 bases: TGCACCAGCAGCCAACGGACTAGCGGGGACAATGAGCAGTTCTTC. Protein: CTSSQRTSGDNEQFF.

In its sample, this clone was seen a few times. This sequence joins TRBV6-5 and TRBJ1-2; possibly TRBD1 for D (6 bases). V was pared by 6 bases and J by 2 bases, with 7 bases between. CDR1 MNHEY and CDR2 SVGAGI come from the germline V gene. This CDR3 contains 12 residues. CDR3 DNA: TGTGCCAGCAGCCAGGGGAACTATGGCTACACCTTC. It yields the protein CASSQGNYGYTF.